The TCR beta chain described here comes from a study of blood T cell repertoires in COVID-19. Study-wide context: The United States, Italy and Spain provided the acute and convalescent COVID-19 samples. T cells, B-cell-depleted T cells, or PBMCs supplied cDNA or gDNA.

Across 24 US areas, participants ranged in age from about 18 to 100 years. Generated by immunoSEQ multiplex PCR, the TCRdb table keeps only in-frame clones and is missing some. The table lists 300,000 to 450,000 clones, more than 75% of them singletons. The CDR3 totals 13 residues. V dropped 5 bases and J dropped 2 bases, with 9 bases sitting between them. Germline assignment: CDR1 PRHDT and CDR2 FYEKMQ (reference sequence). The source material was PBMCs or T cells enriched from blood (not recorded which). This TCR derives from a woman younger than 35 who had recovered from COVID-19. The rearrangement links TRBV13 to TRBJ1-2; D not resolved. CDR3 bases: TGTGCCAGCAGCCCTAGGCCAAACTATGGCTACACCTTC. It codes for CASSPRPNYGYTF. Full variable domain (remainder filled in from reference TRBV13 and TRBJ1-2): AAGVIQSPRHLIKEKRETATLKCYPIPRHDTVYWYQQGPGQDPQFLISFYEKMQSDKGSIPDRFSAQQFSDYHSELNMSSLELGDSALYFCASSPRPNYGYTFGSGTRLTVV.